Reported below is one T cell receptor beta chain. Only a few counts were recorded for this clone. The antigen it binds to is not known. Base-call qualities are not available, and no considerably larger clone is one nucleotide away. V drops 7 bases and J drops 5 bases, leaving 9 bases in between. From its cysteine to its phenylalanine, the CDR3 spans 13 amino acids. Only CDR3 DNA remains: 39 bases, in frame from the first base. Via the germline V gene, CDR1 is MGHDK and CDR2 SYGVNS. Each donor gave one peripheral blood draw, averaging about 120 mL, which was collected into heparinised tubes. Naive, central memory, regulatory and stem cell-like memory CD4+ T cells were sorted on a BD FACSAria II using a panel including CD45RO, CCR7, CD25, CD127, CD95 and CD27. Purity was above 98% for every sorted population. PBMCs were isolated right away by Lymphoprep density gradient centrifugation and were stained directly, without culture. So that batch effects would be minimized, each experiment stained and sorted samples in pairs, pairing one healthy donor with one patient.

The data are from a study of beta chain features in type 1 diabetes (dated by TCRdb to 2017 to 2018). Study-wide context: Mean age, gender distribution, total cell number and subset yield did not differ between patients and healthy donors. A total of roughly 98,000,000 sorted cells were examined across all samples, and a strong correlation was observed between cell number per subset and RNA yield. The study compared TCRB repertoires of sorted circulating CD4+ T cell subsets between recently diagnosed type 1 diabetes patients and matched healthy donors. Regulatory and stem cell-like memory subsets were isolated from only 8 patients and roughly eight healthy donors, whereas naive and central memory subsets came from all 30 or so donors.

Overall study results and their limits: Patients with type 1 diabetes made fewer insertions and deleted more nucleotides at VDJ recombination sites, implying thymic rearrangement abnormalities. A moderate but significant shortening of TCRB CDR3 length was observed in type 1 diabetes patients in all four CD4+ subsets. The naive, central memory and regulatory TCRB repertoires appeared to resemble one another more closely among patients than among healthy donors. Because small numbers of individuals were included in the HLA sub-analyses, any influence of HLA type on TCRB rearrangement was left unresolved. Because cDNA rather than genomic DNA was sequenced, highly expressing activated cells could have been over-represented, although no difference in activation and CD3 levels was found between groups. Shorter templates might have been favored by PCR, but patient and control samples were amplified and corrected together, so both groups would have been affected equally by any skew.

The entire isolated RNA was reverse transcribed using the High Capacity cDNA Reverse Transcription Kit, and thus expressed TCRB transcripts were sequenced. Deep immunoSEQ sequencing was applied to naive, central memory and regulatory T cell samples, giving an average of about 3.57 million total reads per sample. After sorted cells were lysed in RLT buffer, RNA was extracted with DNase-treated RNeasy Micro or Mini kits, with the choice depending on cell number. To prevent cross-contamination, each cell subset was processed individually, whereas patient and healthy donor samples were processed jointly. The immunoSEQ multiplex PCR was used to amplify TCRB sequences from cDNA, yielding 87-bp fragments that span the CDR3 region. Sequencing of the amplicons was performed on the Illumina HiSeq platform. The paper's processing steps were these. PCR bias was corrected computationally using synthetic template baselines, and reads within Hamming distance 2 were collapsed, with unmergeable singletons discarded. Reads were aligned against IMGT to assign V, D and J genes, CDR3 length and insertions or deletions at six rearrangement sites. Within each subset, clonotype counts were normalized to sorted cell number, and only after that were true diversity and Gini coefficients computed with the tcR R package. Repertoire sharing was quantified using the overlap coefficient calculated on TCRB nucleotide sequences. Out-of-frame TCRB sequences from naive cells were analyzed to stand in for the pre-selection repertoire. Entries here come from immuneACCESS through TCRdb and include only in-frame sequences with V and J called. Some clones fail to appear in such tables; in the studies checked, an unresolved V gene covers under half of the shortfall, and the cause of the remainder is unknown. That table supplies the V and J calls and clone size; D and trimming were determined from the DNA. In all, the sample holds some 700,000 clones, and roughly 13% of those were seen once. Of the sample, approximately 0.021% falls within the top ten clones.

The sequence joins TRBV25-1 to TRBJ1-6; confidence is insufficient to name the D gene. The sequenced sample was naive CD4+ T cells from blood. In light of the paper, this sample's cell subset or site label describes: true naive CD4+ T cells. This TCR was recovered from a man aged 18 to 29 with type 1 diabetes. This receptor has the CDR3 CASKGYDNSPLHF. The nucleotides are TGTGCCAGCAAGGGTTACGATAATTCACCCCTCCACTTT.